Listed here is a single T cell receptor (beta chain). This specimen comes from a study of sequential checkpoint blockade in melanoma. As for the study in general: Arm A got nivolumab then ipilimumab; arm B the reverse, 1:1. After both sequences, patients received maintenance nivolumab.

Method: immunoSEQ multiplex PCR; TCRdb's copy keeps in-frame clones and lacks some. This sample has some 30,000 clones, with approximately 86% found just once. With V trimmed by 1 base and J by 6 bases, 15 bases remained unmatched. The CDR3 contains 18 residues. Per the germline V gene, CDR1 is SGDLS and CDR2 is YYNGEE. The treatment is: randomized to nivolumab then ipilimumab (arm A) or the reverse (arm B). No patient had prior DNA-damaging chemotherapy. Live CD3+CD8+ CD19− CD56− cells were sorted from PBMCs. The V and J genes are TRBV9 and TRBJ2-2, with 7 bases fitting TRBD2. The clonotype was recovered from a human donor with melanoma. Specimen: CD8+ T cells sorted from blood (inferred from file names), collected from a patient given nivolumab and ipilimumab in sequence. The CDR3 DNA is TGTGCCAGCAGCGTAAGTTATGTTGAACTAGCGCAGGCCGGGGAGCTGTTTTTT. Its protein product is CASSVSYVELAQAGELFF.